A single sample is the source of the 14 T cell receptor beta chains below, sequenced in a study of identical twins (TCRdb year 2016). Preparation of the library involved 5' RACE. The sequencing machine was an Illumina HiSeq 2000. Clones were called with MiXCR by TCRdb after fastp trimmed the public reads at Q25, and only in-frame beta chains were retained. Entries that share a CDR3 protein sequence are merged under the most common genes and DNA. The sample contains 510,000 or so distinct CDR3 sequences, around 15% of them found a single time. Jointly, the top ten make up 0.44% of the sample. This sample was also put to use in a study of yellow fever vaccine responses in identical twins.

The sequencing sample was made of CD4+ T cells sorted from blood. These receptors were collected from a woman younger than 35 in good health.

This clonotype was detected only a few times. Here the CDR3 reads CASSQTGLAGVAEAFF. The CDR3, as DNA: TGTGCCAGCAGCCAGACAGGTCTCGCGGGGGTCGCTGAAGCTTTCTTT. The chain has TRBV3-1 and TRBJ1-1; a weak D match, TRBD1 (6 bases). Germline lookup yields CDR1 LGHDT and CDR2 YNNKEL (reference sequence). The CDR3 has 16 amino acids. V was trimmed by 3 bases and J by 6 bases, leaving 20 bases between them. Looking up the rest from reference TRBV3-1 and TRBJ1-1 gives the full variable domain: DTAVSQTPKYLVTQMGNDKSIKCEQNLGHDTMYWYKQDSKKFLKIMFSYNNKELIINETVPNRFSPKSPDKAHLNLHINSLELGDSAVYFCASSQTGLAGVAEAFFGQGTRLTVV.

This chain joins TRBV20-1 and TRBJ1-5; TRBD1 might be the D (6 bases). This CDR3 is 12 amino acids long. Germline-derived CDR1 and CDR2 are DFQATT and SNEGSKA (reference sequence). V lost 6 bases and J lost 4, with 10 bases in between. The CDR3 sequence is CSAHRVNQPQHF. The CDR3 DNA is TGCAGTGCCCACAGGGTTAATCAGCCCCAGCATTTT.

This clonotype showed up just a few times. The rearrangement links TRBV7-9 to TRBJ2-3, with D uncertain. The CDR3 extends over 15 amino acids. V lost 2 bases and J lost 1, with 10 bases in between. Germline-derived CDR1 and CDR2 are SEHNR and FQNEAQ (reference sequence). The CDR3: CASSLFGGRTDTQYF. Here the CDR3 DNA reads TGTGCCAGCAGCTTATTTGGCGGTCGCACAGATACGCAGTATTTT.

The chain links TRBV5-1 to TRBJ2-5, with a weak D call TRBD2 (5 bases). Germline CDR1 is SGHRS and CDR2 is YFSETQ. CDR3 size: 15 residues. Trimming shortened V by 0 bases and J by 1 base, and 10 bases separated the two germline ends. The CDR3 loop is CASSLDGVAQETQYF. The CDR3 DNA is TGCGCCAGCAGCTTGGACGGGGTGGCCCAAGAGACCCAGTACTTC.

This clonotype was seen a handful of times. J is TRBJ2-1 and V is TRBV24-1; 9 nucleotides match TRBD2. The germline V gene encodes CDR1 KGHDR and CDR2 SFDVKD. V lost 1 base and J lost 4; bases outside the gene matches: 10. CDR3 size: 18 residues. CDR3 coding DNA: TGTGCCACCAGTGATTTCGACCCGAGCGGGGGGTCTTACAATGAGCAGTTCTTC. Protein product: CATSDFDPSGGSYNEQFF.

The chain is built from TRBV18 and TRBJ2-7, with TRBD1 identical over 12 bases. This CDR3 has 15 amino acids. CDR1 and CDR2 (germline): KGHSH, LQKENI. With 4 bases clipped from V and 3 bases from J, the junction kept 4 bases outside the gene matches. The DNA of the CDR3 is TGTGCCAGCTCACAAGGGACAGGGGGCCTCTACGAGCAGTACGTC. As protein: CASSQGTGGLYEQYV.

This chain links TRBV11-2 with TRBJ1-3; D unclear. V gave up 5 bases and J gave up 2 bases, with 10 bases separating them. Germline lookup yields CDR1 SGHAT and CDR2 FQNNGV. This CDR3 has 14 amino acids. CDR3: CASSPSLTGNTIYF. The DNA of the CDR3 is TGTGCCAGCAGCCCGTCGCTAACTGGAAACACCATATATTTT. The full variable domain, with the rest looked up from reference TRBV11-2 and TRBJ1-3, is EAGVAQSPRYKIIEKRQSVAFWCNPISGHATLYWYQQILGQGPKLLIQFQNNGVVDDSQLPKDRFSAERLKGVDSTLKIQPAKLEDSAVYLCASSPSLTGNTIYFGEGSWLTVV.

The chain uses TRBV12-3 or TRBV12-4 and TRBJ2-2, with TRBD2 as a possible D gene (5 bases). Trimming left V 4 bases short and J 3 bases short, with 9 bases between. The CDR3 runs to 14 residues. DNA of the CDR3: TGTGCCAGCAGTTACGGGGTACACACCGGGGAGCTGTTTTTT. It yields the protein CASSYGVHTGELFF.

This clonotype was counted only a few times. The chain uses TRBV12-3 or TRBV12-4 and TRBJ2-4; tentatively, D is TRBD2 (5 bases). V dropped 7 bases and J dropped 0 bases, with 16 bases sitting between them. This CDR3 is built from 16 residues. The CDR3 reads CASMTPVAGAKNIQYF. Here the CDR3 DNA reads TGTGCCAGCATGACCCCTGTCGCGGGAGCCAAAAACATTCAGTACTTC.

The J gene is TRBJ1-5, the V gene TRBV20-1; a weak D match, TRBD1 (6 bases). The germline V gene has CDR1 DFQATT and CDR2 SNEGSKA (reference sequence). Trimming stripped 1 base from V and 0 bases from J, with 16 bases between. CDR3 length: 17 amino acids. The chain's CDR3 is CSARGGQPNYSNQPQHF. For the CDR3, the DNA is TGCAGTGCTAGAGGCGGACAGCCTAACTATAGCAATCAGCCCCAGCATTTT.

This clonotype occurred a few times. V and J are TRBV20-1 and TRBJ2-1, with 7 bases identical to TRBD2. After removal of 8 bases from V and 9 bases from J, the junction contained 13 bases not matched to a gene. Germline loops: CDR1 DFQATT, CDR2 SNEGSKA (reference sequence). This CDR3 has 13 residues. This chain's CDR3 is CSSPTGSGGEQFF. Here the CDR3 DNA reads TGCAGTTCCCCGACTGGGTCGGGGGGTGAGCAGTTCTTC.

This clonotype showed up just a few times. This chain connects TRBV2 to TRBJ2-5, with TRBD2 as a possible D gene (5 bases). The CDR3 loop spans 15 amino acids. Trimming left V 4 bases short and J 4 bases short, with 16 bases between. Germline CDR1 SNHLY, CDR2 FYNNEI. Here the CDR3 DNA reads TGTGCCAGCAGTGTAGCGCGAGGAGGTGGAGAGACCCAGTACTTC. Protein sequence: CASSVARGGGETQYF. The variable domain in full, with the rest retrieved from reference TRBV2 and TRBJ2-5, is EPEVTQTPSHQVTQMGQEVILRCVPISNHLYFYWYRQILGQKVEFLVSFYNNEISEKSEIFDDQFSVERPDGSNFTLKIRSTKLEDSAMYFCASSVARGGGETQYFGPGTRLLVL.

This chain connects TRBV9 to TRBJ2-1, with 11 bases lining up with TRBD2. The germline V gene encodes CDR1 SGDLS and CDR2 YYNGEE. This CDR3 spans 19 amino acids. V was pared by 1 base and J by 10 bases, with 19 bases of the junction left unmatched. Here the CDR3 DNA reads TGTGCCAGCAGCGTAATGGGGGGCGAGAGACTAGCGGGAAAGAGGGAGCAGTTCTTC. Translating it yields CASSVMGGERLAGKREQFF.

This clonotype appeared a few times. The genes are TRBV28 and TRBJ2-1, with D unclear. The germline V and J ends were trimmed by 4 bases and 0 bases, with 10 bases remaining between them. This CDR3 contains 15 residues. CDR1 and CDR2 (germline): MDHEN, SYDVKM. CDR3 sequence (DNA): TGTGCCAGCAGTTCAGCCCAGCCCTCCTACAATGAGCAGTTCTTC. Translated: CASSSAQPSYNEQFF.